This T cell receptor (beta chain) was recorded in a study of blood T cell repertoires in COVID-19. The sample holds one count of this clone. Compared with germline, one end of the junction differs, possibly owing to a read error. Methods used by the authors: Reference gene primer amplification gave nucleated cell count estimates. Assay used: immunoSEQ multiplex PCR; TCRdb lists only in-frame clones, some missing. D and trimming were read from the DNA, whereas the V and J calls and clone size are those reported in that table. The sample lists fewer than 350,000 clones, 89% occurring once. Clinical history reported by participants formed the basis on which cohorts were assigned. CDR1 SSHAT and CDR2 FNYEAQ come from the germline V gene (reference sequence). The CDR3 is 16 residues long.

This chain links TRBV7-7 with TRBJ2-5; D is possibly TRBD1 (6 bases). Sample: PBMCs or T cells enriched from blood (not recorded which). The clonotype originates from a woman aged 40-49 years who had recovered from COVID-19. CDR3 in DNA: TGTGCTAGCAGCTCAACCAGGGGCGTCGACCAAGAGACCCAGTACTTC. The encoded protein is CASSSTRGVDQETQYF.